These 30 T cell receptor beta chains originate from one sample sequenced in a study of blood T cell repertoires in COVID-19. Using immunoSEQ multiplex PCR, the repertoire was profiled, and TCRdb retains in-frame clones only, with some absent. In the table there are around 300,000 clones, over 80% of which are singletons. The sample consisted of peripheral blood. Every receptor here comes from a woman in her forties or fifties with COVID-19, enrolled during active disease.

The J gene is TRBJ2-1, the V gene TRBV2; the match to TRBD2 covers 7 bases. CDR1 SNHLY and CDR2 FYNNEI come from the germline V gene. There are 14 residues in the CDR3. Germline trimming cut 5 bases from V and 7 bases from J; bases unmatched to any gene: 8. The CDR3 DNA is TGTGCCAGCAGTTCCGGGACTATCGGGAATGAGCAGTTCTTC. This codes for CASSSGTIGNEQFF.

The CDR3: CASSEAPQGVTEAFF. CDR3 in DNA: TGTGCCAGCAGTGAAGCGCCCCAGGGTGTGACTGAAGCTTTCTTT. This chain uses TRBV6-1 with TRBJ1-1, with D perhaps matching TRBD1 (5 bases). V dropped 0 bases and J dropped 5 bases, with 13 bases sitting between them. This CDR3 has 15 residues. Germline values: CDR1 MNHNS, CDR2 SASEGT.

The gene calls are TRBV7-2 and TRBJ1-5, with no clear D. CDR3 length: 16 residues. Trimming took 0 bases from V and 4 from J, leaving 13 bases between them. Germline CDR1 reads SGHTA; CDR2 reads FQGNSA. CDR3 in amino acids: CASSLAFGVGNQPQHF. CDR3 coding DNA: TGTGCCAGCAGCTTAGCGTTCGGGGTCGGGAATCAGCCCCAGCATTTT.

The rearrangement links TRBV11-3 to TRBJ2-5; 8 nucleotides match TRBD2. V was clipped by 3 bases and J by 1 base; unmatched bases: 1. The CDR3 consists of 14 residues. CDR1 SGHNT and CDR2 YENEEA come from the germline V gene. CDR3 DNA: TGTGCCAGCAGCTTCAGCGGGGGCCAAGAGACCCAGTACTTC. Protein product: CASSFSGGQETQYF.

This clone was seen only a few times. The chain has TRBV29-1 and TRBJ1-2; TRBD1 matches 10 bases. The CDR3 contains 13 residues. V shed 4 bases and J 4 bases; nucleotides not matched to a gene: 3. Looked up from germline, CDR1 is SQVTM and CDR2 is ANQGSEA. The CDR3 DNA reads TGCAGCGTTGGGACAGGGGGTGGCTATGGCTACACCTTC. Its protein product is CSVGTGGGYGYTF.

This chain links TRBV11-2 with TRBJ1-1; perhaps TRBD1 as D (6 bases). The CDR3 is 19 amino acids. Per the germline V gene, CDR1 is SGHAT and CDR2 is FQNNGV. Trimming cost V 1 base and J 0 bases, with 21 bases left between them. As DNA, the CDR3 is TGTGCCAGCAGCTTAGGGTACAGGGACCGTCGAAATGTGAACACTGAAGCTTTCTTT. Its protein is CASSLGYRDRRNVNTEAFF.

The rearrangement links TRBV21-1 to TRBJ2-7; the table's D gene call, TRBD2, was not cross checked with the DNA. TRBV21-1 is deemed a pseudogene. CDR3 length: 15 residues. This chain's CDR3 is CASSPSQRRPCEQYF. CDR3 nucleotides: TGTGCCAGCAGCCCCTCGCAGCGGCGGCCTTGCGAGCAGTACTTC.

This chain uses TRBV5-1 with TRBJ2-7, with a possible D match to TRBD1 (5 bases). Germline lookup yields CDR1 SGHRS and CDR2 YFSETQ. This CDR3 comprises 16 residues. Trimming took 0 bases from V and 0 from J, leaving 13 bases between them. The CDR3 DNA is TGCGCCAGCAGCTTGGGACAGCCAGTTCTCTCCTACGAGCAGTACTTC. Translation gives CASSLGQPVLSYEQYF. The full variable domain, rest sourced from reference TRBV5-1 and TRBJ2-7, is KAGVTQTPRYLIKTRGQQVTLSCSPISGHRSVSWYQQTPGQGLQFLFEYFSETQRNKGNFPGRFSGRQFSNSRSEMNVSTLELGDSALYLCASSLGQPVLSYEQYFGPGTRLTVT.

The rearrangement joins TRBV4-2 to TRBJ2-3, with 15 bases fitting TRBD2. V shed 3 bases, J shed 1 base, and the junction held 2 bases outside the gene matches. This CDR3 region has 17 residues. Germline values: CDR1 LGHNA, CDR2 YNFKEQ. CDR3 sequence (DNA): TGTGCCAGCAGCCAGCGGACTAGCGGGAGGGGCACAGATACGCAGTATTTT. This translates into CASSQRTSGRGTDTQYF.

CDR3 region: CATSDPGGAETQYF. As DNA, the CDR3 is TGTGCCACCAGTGATCCAGGGGGCGCCGAGACCCAGTACTTC. The chain couples TRBV24-1 to TRBJ2-5, with 8 bases identical to TRBD1. The germline gives CDR1 KGHDR, CDR2 SFDVKD. Trimming at V came to 3 bases and at J to 5 bases, leaving 4 bases not matched to a gene. The CDR3 sequence is 14 residues long.

Points on this clone: An end of the junction does not agree with germline; a read error may underlie this. The chain couples TRBV19 to TRBJ1-6; TRBD1 is a possible D gene (6 bases). Germline V CDR1 and CDR2: LNHDA, SQIVND (reference sequence). This CDR3 region has 13 residues. The CDR3 DNA reads as TGTGCCAGTAGTATAGGGGGCCGGGACACAATGGTATTT. This codes for CASSIGGRDTMVF.

The chain couples TRBV19 to TRBJ1-5, with D tentatively TRBD1 (5 bases). This CDR3 has 18 residues. Trimming shortened V by 2 bases and J by 1 base, and 18 bases separated the two germline ends. From germline, CDR1 is LNHDA and CDR2 SQIVND (reference sequence). CDR3 loop: CASSIILPGFLSNQPQHF. DNA for the CDR3: TGTGCCAGTAGTATAATCCTCCCAGGGTTCTTGAGCAATCAGCCCCAGCATTTT.

The chain couples TRBV10-3 to TRBJ1-1, with D possibly matching TRBD1 (6 bases). The germline CDR1 and CDR2 sequences are ENHRY and SYGVKD. V gave up 8 bases and J gave up 2 bases, with 12 bases separating them. This CDR3 contains 13 residues. CDR3 nucleotides: TGTGCCATCGGGGGCCGGGGCAACACTGAAGCTTTCTTT. Translating gives CAIGGRGNTEAFF.

The rearrangement links TRBV19 to TRBJ1-2; TRBD1 matches 9 bases. V was clipped by 8 bases and J by 8 bases; unmatched bases: 6. This CDR3 has 12 amino acids. From germline, CDR1 is LNHDA and CDR2 SQIVND (reference sequence). The chain's CDR3 is CASRPGTGGYTF. DNA for the CDR3: TGTGCCAGTCGACCCGGGACAGGGGGCTACACCTTC.

This clone was seen a single time. This sequence joins TRBV4-1 and TRBJ1-2, with D hard to call. V lost 4 bases, J lost 0 bases, and 9 bases lay in between. CDR1 MGHRA and CDR2 YSYEKL come from the germline V gene. The CDR3 loop spans 14 amino acids. CDR3 nucleotide sequence: TGCGCCAGCAGCCCTGGCAGTACTAACTATGGCTACACCTTC. It encodes CASSPGSTNYGYTF.

The V gene is TRBV6-5, the J gene TRBJ2-7; D is unresolved. CDR3 size: 14 residues. Looked up from germline, CDR1 is MNHEY and CDR2 is SVGAGI. Deletions cut 1 base from V and 2 bases from J, with 9 bases between. The CDR3 DNA follows: TGTGCCAGCAGTTACTTGACACCCCCCTACGAGCAGTACTTC. This gives the protein CASSYLTPPYEQYF.

The chain uses TRBV2 and TRBJ1-4; 8 bases fit TRBD1. Germline values: CDR1 SNHLY, CDR2 FYNNEI. V was clipped by 7 bases and J by 4 bases; unmatched bases: 5. The CDR3 consists of 14 residues. The DNA of the CDR3 is TGTGCCAGCACCTGGACAGGGTTTAATGAAAAACTGTTTTTT. Translated: CASTWTGFNEKLFF.

The chain combines TRBV2 with TRBJ2-5, with 8 bases lining up with TRBD2. V shed 3 bases, J shed 7 bases, and the junction held 13 bases outside the gene matches. CDR3 size: 16 residues. Germline V gives CDR1 SNHLY, CDR2 FYNNEI. CDR3 in DNA: TGTGCCAGCAGTGAGGGTAGCGGGATCAGATGGGGGACCCAGTACTTC. This encodes CASSEGSGIRWGTQYF.

The CDR3: CASSLTGLAGSDTQYF. The DNA of the CDR3 is TGTGCCAGCAGCCTAACAGGACTAGCGGGATCAGATACGCAGTATTTT. The chain is built from TRBV11-2 and TRBJ2-3; 12 positions agree with TRBD2. The V and J ends lost 5 bases and 4 bases, in that order; junction bases with no gene match: 7. Germline V gene lookup returns CDR1 SGHAT and CDR2 FQNNGV. CDR3 length: 16 residues.

The rearrangement joins TRBV5-1 to TRBJ2-3; 7 bases match TRBD2. V shed 7 bases and J 2 bases; nucleotides not matched to a gene: 7. Germline values: CDR1 SGHRS, CDR2 YFSETQ. This CDR3 has 14 residues. The CDR3: CASRRGVATDTQYF. CDR3 DNA: TGCGCCAGCCGTCGGGGGGTTGCCACAGATACGCAGTATTTT.

The chain combines TRBV27 with TRBJ2-1, with 14 bases fitting TRBD2. J was trimmed by 7 bases and V by 4 bases; bases with no gene match: 12. Germline CDR1 MNHEY, CDR2 SMNVEV (reference sequence). This CDR3 comprises 18 residues. CDR3 protein: CASSSLGLAGGMRNEQFF. In DNA, the CDR3 is TGTGCCAGCAGTTCCCTAGGACTAGCGGGAGGCATGAGAAATGAGCAGTTCTTC.

This clone has just one count. The chain links TRBV5-1 to TRBJ2-5; 8 nucleotides line up with TRBD2. Per the germline V gene, CDR1 is SGHRS and CDR2 is YFSETQ. V trimming: 4 bases; J trimming: 5 bases; junction bases outside the gene matches: 16. This CDR3 spans 17 amino acids. The CDR3 region is CASSLGQKAGVWETQYF. The CDR3 nucleotides are TGCGCCAGCAGCCTGGGGCAAAAAGCGGGAGTGTGGGAGACCCAGTACTTC. The full variable domain, with the rest looked up from reference TRBV5-1 and TRBJ2-5, is KAGVTQTPRYLIKTRGQQVTLSCSPISGHRSVSWYQQTPGQGLQFLFEYFSETQRNKGNFPGRFSGRQFSNSRSEMNVSTLELGDSALYLCASSLGQKAGVWETQYFGPGTRLLVL.

The V call is TRBV4-3, the J call TRBJ1-1; D gene uncertain. The CDR3 totals 14 residues. Trimming stripped 0 bases from V and 1 base from J, with 6 bases between. The germline CDR1 and CDR2 sequences are LGHNA and YSLEER. The CDR3 sequence: CASSQDGRNTEAFF. DNA for the CDR3: TGCGCCAGCAGCCAAGATGGGAGGAACACTGAAGCTTTCTTT.

This chain's CDR3 is CASSQAPLSYEQYF. The CDR3 DNA follows: TGTGCCAGCAGCCAGGCCCCTCTCTCCTACGAGCAGTACTTC. The chain couples TRBV3-1 (or the pseudogene TRBV3-2) to TRBJ2-7; D remains ambiguous. Germline CDR1 reads LGHDT; CDR2 reads YNNKEL (reference sequence). Trimming took off 3 bases at V and 0 bases at J, with 9 bases between the two ends. The CDR3 sequence is 14 residues long.

V is TRBV6-1 and J is TRBJ2-5; 8 nucleotides align to TRBD2. Germline V gives CDR1 MNHNS, CDR2 SASEGT. The CDR3 has 15 amino acids. Trimming at V came to 5 bases and at J to 6 bases, leaving 11 bases not matched to a gene. The CDR3, as DNA: TGTGCCAGCAGTCTCTCGGGGGGGAGCGTGAAGACCCAGTACTTC. Translated: CASSLSGGSVKTQYF.

This rearrangement joins TRBV6-5 to TRBJ1-2; 7 nucleotides match TRBD1. Germline values: CDR1 MNHEY, CDR2 SVGAGI. J lost 2 bases, V lost 6 bases, and 9 bases had no gene match. This CDR3 has 15 residues. Here the CDR3 reads CASSLPGQNNYGYTF. In DNA, the CDR3 is TGTGCCAGCAGCTTACCGGGACAGAACAACTATGGCTACACCTTC.

The gene calls are TRBV3-1 (or the pseudogene TRBV3-2) and TRBJ2-1, with TRBD1 matching 7 bases. The V gene end was trimmed by 0 bases and the J gene end by 6 bases; junction bases not matched to a gene: 2. Germline loops: CDR1 LGHDT, CDR2 YNNKEL (reference sequence). The CDR3 runs 14 residues. The CDR3 reads CASSQEGGSNEQFF. Here the CDR3 DNA reads TGTGCCAGCAGCCAAGAAGGGGGCAGCAATGAGCAGTTCTTC.

The chain recombines TRBV4-2 with TRBJ2-1; the D is unclear. Germline V gene data show CDR1 as LGHNA and CDR2 as YNFKEQ. Trimming took 3 bases from V and 8 from J, leaving 14 bases between them. The CDR3 has 14 amino acids. CDR3 region: CASSQSSLSDEQFF. CDR3 coding DNA: TGTGCCAGCAGCCAGTCTAGTTTGTCCGATGAGCAGTTCTTC.

V is TRBV27 and J is TRBJ2-1; 8 bases align to TRBD1. Germline V lookup: CDR1 MNHEY, CDR2 SMNVEV (reference sequence). Trimming at V came to 3 bases and at J to 7 bases, leaving 11 bases not matched to a gene. This CDR3 comprises 16 residues. CDR3 amino acids: CASSLLDRVPGNEQFF. The CDR3 coding sequence is TGTGCCAGCAGTTTGTTGGACAGGGTCCCTGGGAATGAGCAGTTCTTC.

This chain joins TRBV5-6 and TRBJ1-1; D is unclear. V lost 2 bases to trimming and J lost 10 bases, with 12 bases between them. This CDR3 region has 12 residues. Looked up from germline, CDR1 is SGHDT and CDR2 is YYEEEE. The CDR3: CASSFGSYGAFF. As DNA, the CDR3 is TGTGCCAGCAGCTTCGGTTCGTATGGAGCTTTCTTT.